This T cell receptor beta chain was captured in a study of Ad26.COV2.S vaccination and SARS-CoV-2 variants (dated by TCRdb to the early 2020s). At the level of the whole study: Donors in the vaccine arm were drawn from COV1001, a multicentre, randomized, double-blind, placebo-controlled phase I-IIa trial testing Ad26.COV2.S in healthy adults. The specificity and breadth of SARS-CoV-2-reactive T cell receptors after Ad26.COV2.S vaccination were assessed by TCRbeta repertoire sequencing. A total of 32 samples were included in the TCR-sequenced set, comprising 19 Ad26.COV2.S vaccine recipients, 5 placebo recipients and 8 SARS-CoV-2 convalescent individuals. Ad26.COV2.S was administered intramuscularly at 5 x 10^10 or 1 x 10^11 viral particles, either as a single shot or as two shots given 56 days apart. Participants in the trial were split at random into five groups of five each, receiving low-dose or high-dose Ad26.COV2.S once or twice, or else placebo on both occasions. Investigators remained blinded to trial group allocation during experiments and outcome assessment.

Points the paper makes about the study in general: The authors noted that the TCR breadth and depth analyses may have underestimated total T cell responses. After vaccination, spike-specific CD8+ and CD4+ T cell responses were reported to show substantial breadth. Higher spike-specific TCR breadth was observed in Ad26.COV2.S recipients than in placebo recipients (P = 0.0014). Vaccine and placebo recipients had similar non-spike TCR breadth, a finding consistent with the vaccine containing only spike. The study lacked the statistical power to compare responses across vaccine doses or regimens.

Taken from the germline V gene (reference sequence), the CDR1 and CDR2 loops are SGHNT and YYREEE. V is pared back by 4 bases and J by 0 bases, with 18 bases lying between the germline termini. The CDR3 contains 17 residues, cysteine and phenylalanine counted. Of all the DNA, just the CDR3 is kept, 51 bases in frame from base 1. The immunoSEQ Assay was the method used to sequence TCRbeta CDR3 regions. After extraction, genomic DNA underwent amplification by bias-controlled multiplex PCR, followed by high-throughput sequencing. From the authors' description of their analysis: To quantify the absolute abundance of every unique TCRbeta CDR3 region, sequences were collapsed and filtered. T cell fraction was estimated by normalizing TCRbeta template counts to usable DNA, with usable DNA measured through amplification of reference genes found in all nucleated cells. Repertoire TCRs were annotated as SARS-CoV-2-specific when V gene, CDR3 amino acid sequence and J gene were exactly matched to a known reactive TCR set. The reference SARS-CoV-2 TCR set came from MIRA and was filtered for enrichment in COVID-19-positive ImmuneCODE repertoires, removing public or cross-reactive TCRs. Based on the MIRA antigens, annotated TCRs were further analysed at the level of specific ORF or position within ORF. Breadth was defined as annotated unique rearrangements over total unique productive rearrangements; depth was the summed frequency of those rearrangements. Two-sided Wilcoxon rank-sum tests were applied when comparing TCR breadth between groups. TCRdb's version of the immuneACCESS table is confined to in-frame rearrangements and falls short of the full clone set. An unresolved V gene accounts for under half of the shortfall where checked; the remainder is of unknown origin. V, J and clone size derive from that table, while D and trimming were established from the DNA sequence. A total of 350,000 to 500,000 clones appear in this sample, around 91% of them only once. The top ten clones comprise more than 3.5% of the sample.

As regards this clone: The clone's antigen remains unknown. No base qualities exist here, and no much larger clone lies one base off it.

Read against the paper, the sample's treatment or condition label means: around 19 received Ad26.COV2.S at low or high dose, single or two shots; about five received placebo; per-sample allocation not given. Repertoires of vaccine and placebo recipients were sequenced from samples taken on day 63 after the first injection. In Cohort 1b, 20 to 25 adults aged 18-55 years were enrolled at a single site in Boston, USA, between 29 July and 7 August 2020. As a vaccine, Ad26.COV2.S was a replication-incompetent adenovirus type 26 vector that expressed a prefusion-stabilized SARS-CoV-2 spike protein derived from the original Wuhan strain.

The TCR was taken from a person between 18 and 65 years old who received the Ad26.COV2.S COVID-19 vaccine or a placebo. The specimen was peripheral blood, collected in a trial of Ad26.COV2.S vaccine versus placebo. Rearrangement joined TRBV5-4 to TRBJ2-3; TRBD1 is a weak D gene call, 5 bases matching. The base sequence is TGTGCCAGCAGCCCCTTGGGGCCTTCCACTAGCACAGATACGCAGTATTTT. Its translation is CASSPLGPSTSTDTQYF. With the rest looked up from the reference TRBV5-4 and TRBJ2-3 genes rather than sequenced, the full variable domain is ETGVTQSPTHLIKTRGQQVTLRCSSQSGHNTVSWYQQALGQGPQFIFQYYREEENGRGNFPPRFSGLQFPNYSSELNVNALELDDSALYLCASSPLGPSTSTDTQYFGPGTRLTVL.